This T cell receptor (beta chain) was identified during a study of post-analysis software for immune sequencing data. Unique molecular identifiers were built into the TCR beta cDNA libraries. TCRdb re-analysed the PCR reads in MiXCR, keeping a single row per CDR3 protein. The table includes 600,000 to 750,000 distinct CDR3 sequences, 59% detected once. This clonotype was observed a handful of times. Sequenced input: blood. The source is a girl aged 2-10 years with multiple sclerosis.

The DNA for the CDR3 is TGTGCCAGCAGTCCAGCGGGAGATGTCGATGAGCAGTTCTTC. It encodes CASSPAGDVDEQFF. This chain connects TRBV2 to TRBJ2-1; TRBD2 matches at 8 bases. The CDR3 consists of 14 residues. J was trimmed by 8 bases and V by 5 bases; bases with no gene match: 8. Germline V CDR1 and CDR2: SNHLY, FYNNEI.